Included here is one T cell receptor (beta chain) sequence, with context. Antigen: not known. Produced via immunoSEQ multiplex PCR; TCRdb's table is partial and in-frame only. The table shows some 170,000 clones, with about 90% occurring only once. This sample is drawn from a study of T cell responses to AZD1222 COVID-19 vaccine. Study-level points and caveats: Repertoires were obtained solely post-peak T cell response. The study found vaccine-associated CD4 TCRs spanning spike, dominant at 160-218 and 743-854. Nearly half of the spike-specific TCRs reportedly recognize variant regions that carry no mutations. Baseline seropositivity occurred in only a handful of AZD1222 recipients.

This CDR3 spans 11 amino acids. V was pared by 5 bases and J by 8 bases, with 7 bases between. CDR1 is SGHVS and CDR2 is FQNEAQ in the germline V gene. The specimen comprised peripheral blood, sampled on day 0 of MenACWY control vaccination. The sequence was collected from an adult in good health. The chain uses TRBV7-8 and TRBJ2-1, with unresolved D. CDR3 sequence reads: CASSPYDEQFF. The CDR3 nucleotides read TGTGCCAGCAGCCCGTACGATGAGCAGTTCTTC.